These 23 T cell receptor beta chains share one sample of origin, sequenced in a study of shared T cell receptors in the human thymus. TCRdb's copy holds only in-frame clones and misses some; the assay was immunoSEQ multiplex PCR. The sample holds about 660,000 clones, 70% to 90% seen once. The same data also contributed to another study, on human thymus T cells.

Sequenced sample: thymocytes. These receptors originate from a boy under two years old with a congenital heart defect.

The chain carries TRBV29-1 and TRBJ2-1; D possibly corresponds to TRBD1 (6 bases). The CDR3 contains 12 residues. Germline V gene lookup returns CDR1 SQVTM and CDR2 ANQGSEA. V lost 7 bases and J lost 8, with 15 bases in between. CDR3 in DNA: TGCAGCGCAAAAACAGGGCGGGATGAGCAGTTCTTC. Its translation: CSAKTGRDEQFF.

CDR3 protein: CASSPGQASPLHF. The CDR3 coding sequence is TGTGCCAGCAGCCCAGGACAGGCCTCACCCCTCCACTTT. The chain employs TRBV7-9 and TRBJ1-6; TRBD1 matches at 7 bases. V lost 5 bases, J lost 10 bases, and 5 bases stayed unmatched. CDR3 length: 13 residues. Germline V lookup: CDR1 SEHNR, CDR2 FQNEAQ (reference sequence).

The chain recombines TRBV4-1 with TRBJ1-2; D may be TRBD1 (6 bases). Per the germline V gene, CDR1 is MGHRA and CDR2 is YSYEKL. With 4 bases removed from V and 3 bases from J, the gap between germline ends came to 12 bases. The CDR3 sequence is 14 residues long. The CDR3: CASSPGGVDYGYTF. The CDR3, as DNA: TGCGCCAGCAGCCCTGGGGGCGTGGACTATGGCTACACCTTC.

The chain uses TRBV5-6 and TRBJ2-3; possibly TRBD1 for D (5 bases). V lost 0 bases and J 5 bases, leaving 16 bases between the germline ends. The CDR3 covers 16 residues. Germline values: CDR1 SGHDT, CDR2 YYEEEE. The CDR3 DNA follows: TGTGCCAGCAGCTTGGGGACACGGCCGAGAGGAGATACGCAGTATTTT. It codes for CASSLGTRPRGDTQYF. Supplemented by reference TRBV5-6 and TRBJ2-3, the full variable domain reads DAGVTQSPTHLIKTRGQQVTLRCSPKSGHDTVSWYQQALGQGPQFIFQYYEEEERQRGNFPDRFSGHQFPNYSSELNVNALLLGDSALYLCASSLGTRPRGDTQYFGPGTRLTVL.

CDR3 DNA: TGTGCCAGCAGTCCGAATAAATCGCCTCGATTCACGGGAGTCACAGATACGCAGTATTTT. Translating it yields CASSPNKSPRFTGVTDTQYF. V is TRBV27 and J is TRBJ2-3, with D perhaps TRBD2 (6 bases). Germline CDR1 and CDR2: MNHEY and SMNVEV (reference sequence). Trimming shortened V by 5 bases and J by 2 bases, and 29 bases separated the two germline ends. The length of the CDR3 is 20 residues.

The chain joins TRBV27 to TRBJ2-7, with 9 bases lining up with TRBD2. CDR3 length equals 16 residues. The V gene end was trimmed by 0 bases and the J gene end by 4 bases; junction bases not matched to a gene: 7. The V gene's germline CDR1 is MNHEY and CDR2 SMNVEV (reference sequence). The CDR3 region has the DNA TGTGCCAGCAGTTTATCGACTAGCGGATACGGGTACGAGCAGTACTTC. It translates to CASSLSTSGYGYEQYF.

The rearrangement joins TRBV28 to TRBJ2-1; D uncertain. CDR1 is MDHEN, CDR2 SYDVKM, per germline. The CDR3 has 15 amino acids. Trimming took off 2 bases at V and 4 bases at J, with 12 bases between the two ends. CDR3 sequence: CASSLRVLTYNEQFF. Written as DNA, the CDR3 is TGTGCCAGCAGTTTACGGGTACTTACATACAATGAGCAGTTCTTC.

This chain uses TRBV6-6 with TRBJ1-5, with D perhaps matching TRBD1 (6 bases). CDR1 is MNHNY and CDR2 is SVGAGI in the germline V gene (reference sequence). Trimming took off 1 base at V and 4 bases at J, with 11 bases between the two ends. This CDR3 is built from 15 residues. DNA for the CDR3: TGTGCCAGCAGTTACTTCGGGGACACTAATCAGCCCCAGCATTTT. It translates to CASSYFGDTNQPQHF.

The J gene is TRBJ2-5, the V gene TRBV27; 9 positions match TRBD2. Germline values: CDR1 MNHEY, CDR2 SMNVEV (reference sequence). The CDR3 has 19 amino acids. With V trimmed by 3 bases and J by 2 bases, 16 bases remained unmatched. The CDR3 DNA follows: TGTGCCAGCAGTTTCAGACCTCCGGGACTAGCATGGGGACAAGAGACCCAGTACTTC. Translation: CASSFRPPGLAWGQETQYF.

This clone has just one count. The chain combines TRBV7-9 with TRBJ1-3, with D possibly matching TRBD1 (5 bases). The CDR3 runs to 17 residues. Germline loops: CDR1 SEHNR, CDR2 FQNEAQ (reference sequence). V lost 2 bases to trimming and J lost 0 bases, with 14 bases between them. CDR3 bases: TGTGCCAGCAGCTTACTCTGGGGCCGCGGCTCTGGAAACACCATATATTTT. It encodes CASSLLWGRGSGNTIYF.

V gene TRBV28 combines with J gene TRBJ2-7; D may be TRBD2 (5 bases). V lost 5 bases and J lost 0, with 20 bases in between. Germline values: CDR1 MDHEN, CDR2 SYDVKM. The length of the CDR3 is 17 residues. Written as DNA, the CDR3 is TGTGCCAGCAGTCCTATGGTTTCGGAGGCGGTCTCCTACGAGCAGTACTTC. Translating it yields CASSPMVSEAVSYEQYF.

This clone was recorded only once. The rearrangement uses TRBV13 and TRBJ2-7; D may be TRBD2 (6 bases). Trimming removed 4 bases from V and 6 bases from J, with 19 bases in between. The CDR3 length is 15 residues. CDR1 is PRHDT, CDR2 FYEKMQ, per germline (reference sequence). The CDR3 nucleotides read TGTGCCAGCAGCTATGACCCGGGACTCCCCCGCGAGCAGTACTTC. This translates into CASSYDPGLPREQYF. Full variable domain (outside the CDR3, taken from reference TRBV13 and TRBJ2-7): AAGVIQSPRHLIKEKRETATLKCYPIPRHDTVYWYQQGPGQDPQFLISFYEKMQSDKGSIPDRFSAQQFSDYHSELNMSSLELGDSALYFCASSYDPGLPREQYFGPGTRLTVT.

This sequence joins TRBV6-5 and TRBJ1-1; maybe TRBD1 (6 bases). The V end was cut by 2 bases, the J end by 7 bases, with 11 bases between. The germline CDR1 and CDR2 sequences are MNHEY and SVGAGI. CDR3 length: 13 residues. Here the CDR3 reads CASSYTGTREAFF. In DNA form, the CDR3 reads TGTGCCAGCAGTTACACCGGGACACGTGAAGCTTTCTTT.

This sequence joins TRBV11-2 and TRBJ1-6; 7 positions agree with TRBD1. This CDR3 contains 14 residues. V gave up 6 bases and J gave up 10 bases; unmatched junction bases: 9. The germline CDR1 and CDR2 sequences are SGHAT and FQNNGV. The CDR3 reads CASSFDRVFSPLHF. Here the CDR3 DNA reads TGTGCCAGCAGTTTCGACAGGGTTTTCTCACCCCTCCACTTT.

This CDR3 reads CASSWGEPSYNEQFF. CDR3 nucleotide sequence: TGTGCCAGCAGCTGGGGAGAGCCATCCTACAATGAGCAGTTCTTC. The chain combines TRBV5-6 with TRBJ2-1; D may be TRBD2 (5 bases). Germline V gives CDR1 SGHDT, CDR2 YYEEEE. The CDR3 contains 15 residues. Trimming left V 3 bases short and J 1 base short, with 11 bases between.

The rearrangement links TRBV28 to TRBJ1-1; possible D gene TRBD1, 6 bases. Per the germline V gene, CDR1 is MDHEN and CDR2 is SYDVKM. The V gene lost 6 bases and the J gene lost 0 bases, with 17 bases spanning the gap. The CDR3 runs to 16 residues. CDR3 amino acids: CASSFHAGTLNTEAFF. CDR3 sequence (DNA): TGTGCCAGCAGCTTCCATGCCGGGACACTGAACACTGAAGCTTTCTTT.

The genes are TRBV4-3 and TRBJ1-5, with D possibly matching TRBD1 (5 bases). Germline V CDR1 and CDR2: LGHNA, YSLEER. This CDR3 comprises 17 residues. Trimming removed 0 bases from V and 0 bases from J, with 12 bases in between. Here the CDR3 DNA reads TGCGCCAGCAGCCAAGAATGGGGGGGTTATAGCAATCAGCCCCAGCATTTT. Amino acids: CASSQEWGGYSNQPQHF.

The J gene is TRBJ2-1, the V gene TRBV6-5; 10 bases line up with TRBD1. Germline V CDR1 and CDR2: MNHEY, SVGAGI. Germline trimming cut 1 base from V and 7 bases from J; bases unmatched to any gene: 7. There are 16 residues in the CDR3. In nucleotides, the CDR3 is TGTGCCAGCAGTTACTTAGGACAGGGGGGTCCAAATGAGCAGTTCTTC. Its protein product is CASSYLGQGGPNEQFF.

The rearrangement links TRBV10-3 to TRBJ1-1; 7 bases map to TRBD1. Germline V CDR1 and CDR2: ENHRY, SYGVKD. Trimming removed 6 bases from V and 3 bases from J; junction bases left unmatched: 1. The length of the CDR3 is 12 residues. CDR3 region: CAIRTGDTEAFF. DNA of the CDR3: TGTGCCATCAGAACAGGGGACACTGAAGCTTTCTTT.

The chain carries TRBV5-5 and TRBJ1-1; D ambiguous. The V end was cut by 3 bases, the J end by 4 bases, with 13 bases between. Germline CDR1 is SGHKS and CDR2 is YYEKEE (reference sequence). There are 14 residues in the CDR3. The CDR3 region is CASSWEREGTEAFF. Here the CDR3 DNA reads TGTGCCAGCAGCTGGGAGAGGGAAGGCACTGAAGCTTTCTTT.

The V call is TRBV15, the J call TRBJ2-7; tentative D call: TRBD2 (6 bases). Trimming stripped 1 base from V and 2 bases from J, with 18 bases between. Germline V CDR1 and CDR2: LNHNV, YYDKDF (reference sequence). This CDR3 has 17 residues. CDR3 protein: CATSRGPVTREAYEQYF. CDR3 in DNA: TGTGCCACCAGCAGAGGGCCCGTTACTAGGGAGGCCTACGAGCAGTACTTC.

The chain combines TRBV30 with TRBJ1-5, with D perhaps matching TRBD1 (5 bases). Germline assignment: CDR1 GTSNPN and CDR2 SVGIG (reference sequence). This CDR3 is 15 amino acids long. Trimming left V 1 base short and J 5 bases short, with 15 bases between. DNA of the CDR3: TGTGCCTGGAGTGCAGGTGGCAGGGAGGATCAGCCCCAGCATTTT. Translated: CAWSAGGREDQPQHF.

This rearrangement joins TRBV5-1 to TRBJ1-3; D uncertain. The CDR3 extends over 16 amino acids. Per germline, CDR1 SGHRS and CDR2 YFSETQ. The V end was cut by 3 bases, the J end by 1 base, with 14 bases between. For the CDR3, the DNA is TGCGCCAGCAGCTCGGGTCCCATTGGGTCTGGAAACACCATATATTTT. Amino acids: CASSSGPIGSGNTIYF.